The 26 T cell receptor beta chains reported below all come from one sample, sequenced in a study of T cell repertoires in cytomegalovirus infection. For these receptors, no antigen is known. A single record per CDR3 protein comes from TCRdb applying MiXCR to the reads. The sample holds 340,000 or so distinct CDR3 sequences, 20% to 30% seen once. The sequenced sample was cultured PBMCs, obtained from culture after CMV antigen stimulation. The receptors stem from a human donor in good health (CMV status not recorded). Some clones in this sample may be carry-over from other donors' samples.

The J gene is TRBJ2-5, the V gene TRBV10-2; D possibly corresponds to TRBD2 (6 bases). Germline-derived CDR1 and CDR2 are WSHSY and SAAADI. The length of the CDR3 is 15 residues. Trimming removed 0 bases at V and 5 bases at J, with 13 bases between. Here the CDR3 reads CASSESLGGSETQYF. The CDR3 DNA reads TGCGCCAGCAGTGAGTCGCTGGGAGGTTCTGAGACCCAGTACTTC.

The rearrangement links TRBV20-1 to TRBJ2-1, with D perhaps TRBD2 (6 bases). Trimming took off 4 bases at V and 8 bases at J, with 21 bases between the two ends. The CDR3 is 15 residues long. Germline values: CDR1 DFQATT, CDR2 SNEGSKA (reference sequence). CDR3 nucleotides: TGCAGTGCTAACCCCCGGAGGGCTAAGGCGTATGAGCAGTTCTTC. Its protein product is CSANPRRAKAYEQFF.

This clonotype was found many times. The CDR3, as DNA: TGTGCCAGCAGGGATTCTGATCGGCGCACTGAGCAGTTCTTC. It yields the protein CASRDSDRRTEQFF. The gene calls are TRBV5-4 and TRBJ2-1; no clear D. Looked up from germline, CDR1 is SGHNT and CDR2 is YYREEE (reference sequence). CDR3 length equals 14 residues. Trimming shortened V by 5 bases and J by 9 bases, and 18 bases separated the two germline ends.

This clonotype was counted a few times. V and J are TRBV7-9 and TRBJ1-5; D remains unclear. V shed 2 bases and J shed 6 bases, with 11 bases lying between them. Germline values: CDR1 SEHNR, CDR2 FQNEAQ (reference sequence). The CDR3 loop spans 14 amino acids. The CDR3 loop reads CASSLREGGQPQHF. Here the CDR3 DNA reads TGTGCCAGCAGCTTACGGGAGGGAGGTCAGCCCCAGCATTTT.

For this clonotype: A single base separates this from a much larger clone, so it may be a read error. This chain connects TRBV12-3 or TRBV12-4 to TRBJ2-2, with 10 bases lining up with TRBD1. This CDR3 comprises 15 residues. V lost 6 bases, J lost 0 bases, and 1 base stayed unmatched. Here the CDR3 reads CASSGQGANTGELFF. The CDR3, as DNA: TGTGCCAGCAGCGGACAGGGGGCGAACACCGGGGAGCTGTTTTTT.

V and J are TRBV7-2 and TRBJ2-1; D might be TRBD2 (5 bases). V lost 5 bases to trimming and J lost 6 bases, with 14 bases between them. CDR1 is SGHTA and CDR2 is FQGNSA in the germline V gene. The CDR3 is 14 amino acids. DNA for the CDR3: TGTGCCAGCAGCCCGATCGGGCGGGCCAATGAGCAGTTCTTC. It specifies CASSPIGRANEQFF.

With respect to this clonotype: A much larger clone is a single base away; this may be a read error. V usage is TRBV6-4 and J usage is TRBJ2-3; 9 positions match TRBD1. The CDR3 has 15 residues. From germline, CDR1 is MRHNA and CDR2 SNTAGT. The CDR3 is CASSTGTGMTDTQNF. CDR3 nucleotide sequence: TGTGCCAGCAGCACAGGGACAGGGATGACAGATACGCAGAATTTT.

This rearrangement joins TRBV7-9 to TRBJ1-4, with D maybe TRBD1 (5 bases). V lost 7 bases to trimming and J lost 8 bases, with 17 bases between them. The CDR3 runs 14 residues. Germline lookup yields CDR1 SEHNR and CDR2 FQNEAQ (reference sequence). In DNA form, the CDR3 reads TGTGCCAGCAAAGGAGGGACGTCGAGAGAAAAACTGTTTTTT. This translates into CASKGGTSREKLFF. The entire variable domain, with the rest obtained from reference TRBV7-9 and TRBJ1-4, is as follows: DTGVSQNPRHKITKRGQNVTFRCDPISEHNRLYWYRQTLGQGPEFLTYFQNEAQLEKSRLLSDRFSAERPKGSFSTLEIQRTEQGDSAMYLCASKGGTSREKLFFGSGTQLSVL.

This clonotype appeared a few times. The chain joins TRBV27 to TRBJ1-6, with 7 bases fitting TRBD1. From germline, CDR1 is MNHEY and CDR2 SMNVEV (reference sequence). This CDR3 contains 14 residues. The V segment lost 6 bases and the J segment 6 bases; nucleotides outside the gene matches: 5. The CDR3 DNA follows: TGTGCCAGCAGGCAGGGACAGCCTAATTCACCCCTCCACTTT. Encoded protein: CASRQGQPNSPLHF.

In its sample, this clonotype was seen a few times. The chain carries TRBV20-1 and TRBJ2-5; D might be TRBD2 (5 bases). The V end lost 2 bases, the J end lost 4 bases, and 14 bases lay between the germline ends. Per the germline V gene, CDR1 is DFQATT and CDR2 is SNEGSKA (reference sequence). This CDR3 is 14 amino acids long. This chain's CDR3 is CSARSRGLGETQYF. The CDR3 bases are TGCAGTGCTAGATCTCGGGGTTTGGGAGAGACCCAGTACTTC.

The table lists this clonotype with a few counts. This chain uses TRBV24-1 with TRBJ2-1; D is ambiguous. The CDR3 runs 15 residues. Trimming pared 2 bases from V and 9 bases from J, leaving 16 bases between. Germline V lookup: CDR1 KGHDR, CDR2 SFDVKD. This CDR3 is CATSDSSRASAEQFF. The CDR3 DNA reads TGTGCCACCAGTGATTCGTCCCGGGCCTCCGCTGAGCAGTTCTTC.

The CDR3 loop reads CASSLTGGPPLHF. CDR3 DNA sequence: TGTGCCAGCAGCTTGACGGGGGGCCCACCCCTCCACTTT. V is TRBV5-6 and J is TRBJ1-6, with D maybe TRBD1 (6 bases). Trimming left V 1 base short and J 11 bases short, with 10 bases between. This CDR3 contains 13 residues. Germline-derived CDR1 and CDR2 are SGHDT and YYEEEE.

This chain connects TRBV7-2 to TRBJ2-5; no clear D. In germline, CDR1 is SGHTA, CDR2 FQGNSA. Trimming took off 2 bases at V and 4 bases at J, with 11 bases between the two ends. This CDR3 has 14 amino acids. The CDR3 spells CASSLMGGVETQYF. CDR3 sequence (DNA): TGTGCCAGCAGCTTAATGGGTGGAGTAGAGACCCAGTACTTC.

This clonotype was counted a few times. The chain joins TRBV29-1 to TRBJ2-7; perhaps TRBD1 as D (6 bases). The CDR3 totals 12 residues. CDR1 is SQVTM, CDR2 ANQGSEA, per germline. V was shortened by 6 bases and J by 3 bases, with 12 bases between the two germline ends. The CDR3: CSVSTGFYEQYF. The DNA of the CDR3 is TGCAGCGTCTCGACAGGATTCTACGAGCAGTACTTC.

The sample holds one count of this clonotype. The rearrangement joins TRBV5-1 to TRBJ2-5; 8 positions agree with TRBD1. V lost 2 bases and J lost 2; bases outside the gene matches: 5. The CDR3 length is 15 residues. Germline-derived CDR1 and CDR2 are SGHRS and YFSETQ. The CDR3: CASSLGQGAQETQYF. Here the CDR3 DNA reads TGCGCCAGCAGCTTAGGACAGGGAGCACAAGAGACCCAGTACTTC.

This clonotype was recorded a few times. The chain joins TRBV7-8 to TRBJ2-5; TRBD1 matches at 9 bases. J gave up 5 bases and V 8 bases, and 12 bases lay outside the gene matches. The CDR3 covers 15 residues. CDR1 and CDR2 (germline): SGHVS, FQNEAQ. The CDR3 protein is CASALVGTGRETQYF. In DNA, the CDR3 is TGTGCCAGCGCCCTCGTTGGGACAGGGAGGGAGACCCAGTACTTC.

V usage is TRBV4-1 and J usage is TRBJ1-1; D uncertain. This CDR3 comprises 15 residues. Germline values: CDR1 MGHRA, CDR2 YSYEKL. The V and J ends lost 5 bases and 2 bases respectively, with 15 bases between them. The CDR3 DNA reads as TGCGCCAGCAGCTTCACCCGACAATCAAACACTGAAGCTTTCTTT. Amino acids: CASSFTRQSNTEAFF.

This clonotype was seen only a few times. The chain employs TRBV4-1 and TRBJ2-3; 10 bases match TRBD2. CDR1 and CDR2 from the germline V gene are MGHRA and YSYEKL. J gave up 4 bases and V 4 bases, and 5 bases lay outside the gene matches. CDR3 size: 15 residues. CDR3 nucleotide sequence: TGCGCCAGCAGCCGGGCTAGCGGGAGCGCAGATACGCAGTATTTT. As protein: CASSRASGSADTQYF.

The V gene is TRBV9, the J gene TRBJ2-1; D remains ambiguous. This CDR3 comprises 12 residues. Germline CDR1 and CDR2: SGDLS and YYNGEE. The V end lost 3 bases, the J end lost 7 bases, and 8 bases lay between the germline ends. This chain's CDR3 is CASSEELNEQFF. The CDR3 DNA follows: TGTGCCAGCAGCGAGGAACTAAATGAGCAGTTCTTC. Full variable domain (rest looked up from reference TRBV9 and TRBJ2-1): DSGVTQTPKHLITATGQRVTLRCSPRSGDLSVYWYQQSLDQGLQFLIQYYNGEERAKGNILERFSAQQFPDLHSELNLSSLELGDSALYFCASSEELNEQFFGPGTRLTVL.

This clonotype has only a few counts. V and J are TRBV10-3 and TRBJ1-2, with D uncertain. Trimming cost V 6 bases and J 4 bases, with 12 bases left between them. Looked up from germline, CDR1 is ENHRY and CDR2 is SYGVKD. The CDR3 sequence is 13 residues long. CDR3 sequence: CAIRGRVSYGYTF. The CDR3 bases are TGTGCCATCAGAGGACGGGTCTCCTATGGCTACACCTTC.

This clonotype was seen more than once but under ten times. CDR3 DNA: TGTGCCGGGGTCTGGGTGGCAGGCCCTCAAGAGACCCAGTACTTC. Its protein product is CAGVWVAGPQETQYF. The chain recombines TRBV10-3 with TRBJ2-5; D is undetermined. This CDR3 has 15 residues. CDR1 ENHRY and CDR2 SYGVKD come from the germline V gene. V was clipped by 11 bases and J by 2 bases, with 21 bases between them.

J is TRBJ1-1 and V is TRBV7-2; D may be TRBD1 (6 bases). Trimming removed 5 bases at V and 5 bases at J, with 18 bases between. The CDR3 has 15 amino acids. Looked up from germline, CDR1 is SGHTA and CDR2 is FQGNSA. In DNA, the CDR3 is TGTGCCAGCAGCCCTCAGAACAGGGTCGGGACTGAAGCTTTCTTT. Protein product: CASSPQNRVGTEAFF.

This clonotype was observed a handful of times. The rearrangement joins TRBV7-2 to TRBJ1-3, with D possibly being TRBD1 (5 bases). The CDR3 runs to 16 residues. Trimming stripped 1 base from V and 2 bases from J, with 12 bases between. Looked up from germline, CDR1 is SGHTA and CDR2 is FQGNSA. CDR3 loop: CASSLDGRGAGNTIYF. The CDR3 DNA follows: TGTGCCAGCAGCTTAGACGGGCGAGGGGCTGGAAACACCATATATTTT.

V gene TRBV6-6 combines with J gene TRBJ2-7, with 10 bases matching TRBD2. The ends lost 4 bases at V and 5 bases at J; junction bases unmatched: 5. Germline V CDR1 and CDR2: MNHNY, SVGAGI (reference sequence). The CDR3 contains 14 residues. The CDR3 coding sequence is TGTGCCAGCAGTTCACGAGCGGGAGGGGACGAGCAGTACTTC. This codes for CASSSRAGGDEQYF.

The rearrangement links TRBV18 to TRBJ2-1, with 10 bases aligning to TRBD1. Germline V lookup: CDR1 KGHSH, CDR2 LQKENI. The CDR3 loop spans 14 amino acids. The V gene end was trimmed by 3 bases and the J gene end by 8 bases; junction bases not matched to a gene: 4. The DNA of the CDR3 is TGTGCCAGCTCACCCCCGGACAGGGGGTATGAGCAGTTCTTC. Its protein is CASSPPDRGYEQFF. The full variable domain, in which reference TRBV18 and TRBJ2-1 provide the parts outside the CDR3, is NAGVMQNPRHLVRRRGQEARLRCSPMKGHSHVYWYRQLPEEGLKFMVYLQKENIIDESGMPKERFSAEFPKEGPSILRIQQVVRGDSAAYFCASSPPDRGYEQFFGPGTRLTVL.

This clonotype was found a few times. This chain uses TRBV5-6 with TRBJ2-7; D possibly corresponds to TRBD2 (5 bases). V lost 2 bases to trimming and J lost 5 bases, with 11 bases between them. Germline CDR1 is SGHDT and CDR2 is YYEEEE. The CDR3 totals 13 residues. The CDR3 DNA sequence: TGTGCCAGCAGCTTAGGGCGGCGGGACGAGCAGTACGTC. Protein: CASSLGRRDEQYV.